The rows below give T cell receptor beta chains drawn from one sample of a study of blood T cell repertoires in COVID-19. Here immunoSEQ multiplex PCR was the method, and the copy in TCRdb shows in-frame clones only, minus some. The sample records about 110,000 clones, just over 75% being singletons. Input material: peripheral blood. The source of these receptors is a woman older than 75 with acute or convalescent COVID-19. Both conserved end residues are part of each CDR3. The D gene is left open where the match is weak. The size of a clone is reported for some rows only, either as once, few or many, or as a class for expanded clones.

>TRBJ2-2|NA|TRBV30|NA
CAWSEGVGTGELFF
TGTGCCTGGAGTGAGGGGGTAGGGACCGGGGAGCTGTTTTTT
>TRBJ2-5|NA|TRBV2|TRBD2
CASSGPSGETQYF
TGTGCCAGCAGTGGCCCTAGCGGAGAGACCCAGTACTTC
>TRBJ2-5|few|TRBV4-2|NA
CASSQEVQGGPLMETQYF
TGTGCCAGCAGCCAAGAGGTACAGGGTGGGCCCTTGATGGAGACCCAGTACTTC
>TRBJ2-2|NA|TRBV9|TRBD1
CASSVGTGGNTGELFF
TGTGCCAGCAGCGTAGGGACAGGGGGTAACACCGGGGAGCTGTTTTTT
>TRBJ2-1|NA|TRBV4-2|NA
CASSQDPEGNEQFF
TGTGCCAGCAGCCAAGATCCTGAGGGCAATGAGCAGTTCTTC
>TRBJ2-3|many|TRBV10-1|TRBD2
CATAPGEGPTDTQYF
TGCGCCACAGCACCCGGGGAGGGCCCTACAGATACGCAGTATTTT
>TRBJ1-5|NA|TRBV9|NA
CASSVAGGQPQHF
TGTGCCAGCAGCGTAGCTGGGGGGCAGCCCCAGCATTTT
>TRBJ1-2|NA|TRBV7-9|NA
CASSSRVGGLNYGYTF
TGTGCCAGCAGCTCTAGGGTTGGAGGGCTAAACTATGGCTACACCTTC
>TRBJ2-1|once|TRBV10-3|NA
CAISPGEEQFF
TGTGCCATCAGCCCCGGGGAGGAGCAGTTCTTC
>TRBJ2-1|NA|TRBV4-1|TRBD2
CASSQQTAKLAGGSYNEQFF
TGCGCCAGCAGCCAACAAACTGCAAAACTAGCGGGAGGCTCCTACAATGAGCAGTTCTTC
>TRBJ1-5|NA|TRBV7-9|NA
CASSFSPSSGWSQPQHF
TGTGCCAGCAGCTTTTCACCCTCTTCAGGGTGGAGTCAGCCCCAGCATTTT
>TRBJ2-1|NA|TRBV3-1/TRBV3-2|TRBD2
CASSLLAGVDEQFF
TGTGCCAGCAGCCTTCTAGCGGGAGTAGATGAGCAGTTCTTC
>TRBJ2-1|NA|TRBV7-6|NA
CASSLHTGKGAGNNEQFF
TGTGCCAGCAGCTTACACACTGGGAAAGGGGCGGGAAACAATGAGCAGTTCTTC
>TRBJ1-5|NA|TRBV19|NA
CASSSRGRSSNQPQHF
TGTGCCAGTAGTTCCCGCGGTAGGAGTAGCAATCAGCCCCAGCATTTT
>TRBJ2-7|NA|TRBV5-1|TRBD2
CASSLAGGITYEQYF
TGCGCCAGCAGCTTGGCGGGGGGGATCACCTACGAGCAGTACTTC
>TRBJ1-6|few|TRBV5-8|TRBD1
CASSLGQGWNSPLHF
TGTGCCAGCAGCTTGGGACAGGGGTGGAATTCACCCCTCCACTTT
>TRBJ2-1|few|TRBV4-2|TRBD2
CASSQEVTRQTSGLSYNEQFF
TGTGCCAGCAGCCAAGAAGTGACCCGCCAGACTAGCGGGCTCTCCTACAATGAGCAGTTCTTC